This TCR beta chain was observed in a study of identical twins. From the 5' RACE reads, TCRdb called clonotypes with MiXCR, one entry per CDR3 protein. The sample records roughly 230,000 distinct CDR3 sequences, approximately 8.3% being singletons. This CDR3 comprises 16 residues. Per germline, CDR1 SGHRS and CDR2 YFSETQ. Trimming took off 3 bases at V and 4 bases at J, with 14 bases between the two ends. Only healthy Caucasians were included as donors. This clonotype was counted between two and nine times. Its antigen is as yet unknown. Study results and caveats: Monozygotic twins shared more out-of-frame TCR alpha than recombination models predicted.

These data also formed part of another study, on yellow fever vaccine responses in identical twins.

V is TRBV5-1 and J is TRBJ1-6; tentative D call: TRBD1 (6 bases). The clonotype originates from a woman in her late teens or twenties in good health. Sequenced sample: CD8+ T cells sorted from blood. In nucleotides, the CDR3 is TGCGCCAGCAGCTCGGAGGGCAGGGGATATAATTCACCCCTCCACTTT. Its translation is CASSSEGRGYNSPLHF.